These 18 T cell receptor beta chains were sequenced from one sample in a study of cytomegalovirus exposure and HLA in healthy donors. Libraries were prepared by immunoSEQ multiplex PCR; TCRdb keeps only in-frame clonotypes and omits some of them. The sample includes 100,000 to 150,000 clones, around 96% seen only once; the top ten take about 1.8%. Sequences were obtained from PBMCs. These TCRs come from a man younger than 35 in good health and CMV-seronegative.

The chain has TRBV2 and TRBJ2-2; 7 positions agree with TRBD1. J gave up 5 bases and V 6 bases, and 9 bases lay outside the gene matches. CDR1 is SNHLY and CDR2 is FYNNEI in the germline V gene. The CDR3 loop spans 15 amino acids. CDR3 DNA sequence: TGTGCCAGCAGCGGAAGGGGGCAGTGGACCGGGGAGCTGTTTTTT. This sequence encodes CASSGRGQWTGELFF.

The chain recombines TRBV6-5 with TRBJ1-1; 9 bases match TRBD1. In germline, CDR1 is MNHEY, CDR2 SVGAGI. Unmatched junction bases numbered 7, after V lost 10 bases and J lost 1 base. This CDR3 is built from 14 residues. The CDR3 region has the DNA TGTGCCACCAAACTACAGGGGGCGAACACTGAAGCTTTCTTT. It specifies CATKLQGANTEAFF.

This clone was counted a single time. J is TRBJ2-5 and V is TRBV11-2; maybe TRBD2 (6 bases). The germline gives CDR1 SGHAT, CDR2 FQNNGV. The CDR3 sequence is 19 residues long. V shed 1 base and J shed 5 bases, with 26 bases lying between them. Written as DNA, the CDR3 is TGTGCCAGCAGCTTAGTCGGTGGGTCTTGGAGGGCCGTCCGGGAGACCCAGTACTTC. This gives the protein CASSLVGGSWRAVRETQYF. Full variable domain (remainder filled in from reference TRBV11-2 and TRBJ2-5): EAGVAQSPRYKIIEKRQSVAFWCNPISGHATLYWYQQILGQGPKLLIQFQNNGVVDDSQLPKDRFSAERLKGVDSTLKIQPAKLEDSAVYLCASSLVGGSWRAVRETQYFGPGTRLLVL.

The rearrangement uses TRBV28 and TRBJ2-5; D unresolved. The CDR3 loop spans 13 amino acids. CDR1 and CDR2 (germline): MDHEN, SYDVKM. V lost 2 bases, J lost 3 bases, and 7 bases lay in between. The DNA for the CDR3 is TGTGCCAGCAGTTTACCCAGCGAAGAGACCCAGTACTTC. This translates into CASSLPSEETQYF.

CDR3 nucleotides: TGCAGCGTTGTATATGCGGGGCGAGCTGAAGCTTTCTTT. It specifies CSVVYAGRAEAFF. The gene calls are TRBV29-1 and TRBJ1-1; TRBD1 might be the D (5 bases). Deletions cut 4 bases from V and 6 bases from J, with 15 bases between. The CDR3 sequence is 13 residues long. Looked up from germline, CDR1 is SQVTM and CDR2 is ANQGSEA.

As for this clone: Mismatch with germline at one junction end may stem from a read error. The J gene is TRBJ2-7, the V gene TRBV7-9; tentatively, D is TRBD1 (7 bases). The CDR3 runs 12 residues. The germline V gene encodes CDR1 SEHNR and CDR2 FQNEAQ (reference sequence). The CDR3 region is CASSSRQGTSFF. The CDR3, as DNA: TGTGCCAGCAGCTCACGACAGGGCACTAGCTTCTTC.

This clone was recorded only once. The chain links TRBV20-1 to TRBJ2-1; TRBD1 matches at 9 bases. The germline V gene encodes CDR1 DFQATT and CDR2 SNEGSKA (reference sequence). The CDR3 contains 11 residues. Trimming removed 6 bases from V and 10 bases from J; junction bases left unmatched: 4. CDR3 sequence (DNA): TGCAGTGCCGGGACAGGGCGAGAGCAGTTCTTC. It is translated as CSAGTGREQFF.

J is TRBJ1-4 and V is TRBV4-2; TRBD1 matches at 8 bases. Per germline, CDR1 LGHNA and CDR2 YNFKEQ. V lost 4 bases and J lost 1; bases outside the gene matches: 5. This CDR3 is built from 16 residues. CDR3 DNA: TGTGCCAGCAGCCGGGGACAGGCTGGAACTAATGAAAAACTGTTTTTT. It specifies CASSRGQAGTNEKLFF.

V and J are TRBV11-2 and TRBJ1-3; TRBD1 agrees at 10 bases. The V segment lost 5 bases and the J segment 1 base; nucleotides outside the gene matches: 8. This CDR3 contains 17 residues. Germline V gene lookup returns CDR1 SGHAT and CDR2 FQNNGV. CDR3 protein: CASSPRTGGDSGNTIYF. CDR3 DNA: TGTGCCAGCAGCCCCAGGACAGGGGGAGATTCTGGAAACACCATATATTTT.

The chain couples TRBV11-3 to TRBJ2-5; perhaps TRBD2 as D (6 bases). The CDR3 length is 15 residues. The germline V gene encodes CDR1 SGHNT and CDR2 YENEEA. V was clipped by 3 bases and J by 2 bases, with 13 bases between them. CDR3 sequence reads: CASSFSFSGQETQYF. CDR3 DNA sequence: TGTGCCAGCAGCTTTTCATTTAGCGGTCAAGAGACCCAGTACTTC.

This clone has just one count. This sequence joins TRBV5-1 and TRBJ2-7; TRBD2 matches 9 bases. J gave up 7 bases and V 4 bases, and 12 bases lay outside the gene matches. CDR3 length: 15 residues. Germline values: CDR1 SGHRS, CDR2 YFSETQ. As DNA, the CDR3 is TGCGCCAGCAGCCTTGCGGCGGGAGGGCCCTCGGAGCAGTACTTC. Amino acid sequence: CASSLAAGGPSEQYF.

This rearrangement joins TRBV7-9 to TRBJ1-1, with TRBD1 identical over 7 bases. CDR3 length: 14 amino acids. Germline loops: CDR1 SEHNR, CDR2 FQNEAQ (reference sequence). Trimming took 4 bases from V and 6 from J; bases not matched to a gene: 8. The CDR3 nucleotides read TGTGCCAGCAGCTCTGTCGTAGGGGGCTCTGAAGCTTTCTTT. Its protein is CASSSVVGGSEAFF.

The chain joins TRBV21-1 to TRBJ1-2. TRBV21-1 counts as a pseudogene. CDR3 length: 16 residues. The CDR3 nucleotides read TGTGCCAGCAGCAAATCCGTAGAGGGCCCTTCCTATGGCTACACCTTC. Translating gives CASSKSVEGPSYGYTF.

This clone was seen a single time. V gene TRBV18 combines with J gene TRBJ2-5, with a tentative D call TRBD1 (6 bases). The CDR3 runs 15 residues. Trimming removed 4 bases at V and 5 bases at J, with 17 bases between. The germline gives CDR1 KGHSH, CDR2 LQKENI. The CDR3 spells CASSLTGIGTETQYF. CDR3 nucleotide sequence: TGTGCCAGCTCACTCACAGGGATCGGGACGGAGACCCAGTACTTC.

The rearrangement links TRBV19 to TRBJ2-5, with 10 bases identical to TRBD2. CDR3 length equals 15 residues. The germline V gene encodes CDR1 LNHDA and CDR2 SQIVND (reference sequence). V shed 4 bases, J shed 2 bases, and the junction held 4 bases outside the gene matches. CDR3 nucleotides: TGTGCCAGTAGTACCGGACTAGCGGAGCAAGAGACCCAGTACTTC. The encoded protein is CASSTGLAEQETQYF. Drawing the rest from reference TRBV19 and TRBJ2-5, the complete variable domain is DGGITQSPKYLFRKEGQNVTLSCEQNLNHDAMYWYRQDPGQGLRLIYYSQIVNDFQKGDIAEGYSVSREKKESFPLTVTSAQKNPTAFYLCASSTGLAEQETQYFGPGTRLLVL.

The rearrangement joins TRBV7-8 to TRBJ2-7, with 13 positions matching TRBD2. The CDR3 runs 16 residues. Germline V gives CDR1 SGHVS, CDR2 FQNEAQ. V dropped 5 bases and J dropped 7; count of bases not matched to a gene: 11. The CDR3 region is CASSPGTSGNAGEQYF. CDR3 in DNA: TGTGCCAGCAGCCCCGGGACTAGCGGGAACGCGGGGGAGCAGTACTTC.

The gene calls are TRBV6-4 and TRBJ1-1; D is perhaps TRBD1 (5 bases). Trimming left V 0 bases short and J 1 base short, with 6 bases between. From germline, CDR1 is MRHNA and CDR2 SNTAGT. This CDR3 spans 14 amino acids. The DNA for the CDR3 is TGTGCCAGCAGTGACTCTGACAGGAACACTGAAGCTTTCTTT. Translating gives CASSDSDRNTEAFF.

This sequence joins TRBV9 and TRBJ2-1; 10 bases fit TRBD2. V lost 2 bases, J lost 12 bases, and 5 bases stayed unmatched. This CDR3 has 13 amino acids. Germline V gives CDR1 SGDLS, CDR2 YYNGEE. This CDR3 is CASSVDGTSVQFF. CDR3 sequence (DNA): TGTGCCAGCAGCGTCGATGGGACTAGCGTGCAGTTCTTC.